What follows are 8 T cell receptor beta chains derived from one specimen sequenced in a study of human T cells and chemical hapten exposure. Time point described: healthy volunteer bleed at 2 weeks. From whole blood left unfractionated, total RNA was extracted. One entry per CDR3 protein results from TCRdb running MiXCR on the RACE reads. The repertoire holds over 100,000 distinct CDR3 sequences, with around 8.3% as singletons. Sequenced sample: whole blood. These receptors originate from a male donor in good health. Some clones in this sample may be carry-over from other donors' samples.

This sequence joins TRBV20-1 and TRBJ2-1, with TRBD2 matching 13 bases. Germline V lookup: CDR1 DFQATT, CDR2 SNEGSKA (reference sequence). V shed 3 bases and J 2 bases; nucleotides not matched to a gene: 4. The CDR3 extends over 16 amino acids. Here the CDR3 DNA reads TGCAGTGCTAGCGGACTAGCGGGGGCCACCTACAATGAGCAGTTCTTC. It codes for CSASGLAGATYNEQFF.

This clonotype has just a few counts. The rearrangement links TRBV5-1 to TRBJ2-5; D may be TRBD2 (6 bases). Germline CDR1 SGHRS, CDR2 YFSETQ. V was trimmed by 4 bases and J by 0 bases, leaving 7 bases between them. The CDR3 covers 13 residues. CDR3 amino acids: CASSRRDQETQYF. In DNA, the CDR3 is TGCGCCAGCAGCCGGAGGGACCAAGAGACCCAGTACTTC.

This clonotype was observed many times. The genes are TRBV6-4 and TRBJ2-3; the match to TRBD2 covers 9 bases. Looked up from germline, CDR1 is MRHNA and CDR2 is SNTAGT. CDR3 size: 15 residues. With 0 bases clipped from V and 4 bases from J, the junction kept 2 bases outside the gene matches. The CDR3 bases are TGTGCCAGCAGTGACTCGGCGGGAGGGGCAGATACGCAGTATTTT. Translated: CASSDSAGGADTQYF.

This clonotype was picked up many times. The genes are TRBV29-1 and TRBJ2-3; D is unresolved. The CDR3 has 13 amino acids. Trimming shortened V by 0 bases and J by 4 bases, and 8 bases separated the two germline ends. Germline CDR1 SQVTM, CDR2 ANQGSEA. CDR3 bases: TGCAGCGTTGAAGAGGGCGCGTCAGATACGCAGTATTTT. Translating it yields CSVEEGASDTQYF.

This clonotype was counted many times. The chain links TRBV18 to TRBJ1-2, with D unclear. The length of the CDR3 is 17 residues. Between the trimmed V and J ends, which lost 0 bases and 2 bases, there was a span of 16 bases. Germline loops: CDR1 KGHSH, CDR2 LQKENI. The CDR3 DNA reads as TGTGCCAGCTCACCACCCCCTGGGCCGGGCAGAAACTATGGCTACACCTTC. Its translation: CASSPPPGPGRNYGYTF.

J is TRBJ2-3 and V is TRBV7-2, with D unclear. V lost 5 bases, J lost 0 bases, and 9 bases lay in between. The germline V gene has CDR1 SGHTA and CDR2 FQGNSA. The CDR3 spans 14 residues. The CDR3 loop reads CASSPVRSTDTQYF. The CDR3 coding sequence is TGTGCCAGCAGCCCGGTTCGGAGCACAGATACGCAGTATTTT.

The chain uses TRBV7-8 and TRBJ2-4; no firm D call. The CDR3 is made up of 12 amino acids. With 4 bases removed from V and 10 bases from J, the gap between germline ends came to 11 bases. Per the germline V gene, CDR1 is SGHVS and CDR2 is FQNEAQ. The CDR3 coding sequence is TGTGCCAGCAGCTCAATTACAGAGATTCAGTACTTC. This codes for CASSSITEIQYF.

On this clonotype: A much bigger clone sits one base away, suggesting this may be a read error. This sequence joins TRBV6-5 and TRBJ1-2; D not resolved. CDR3 size: 18 residues. Germline V gene lookup returns CDR1 MNHEY and CDR2 SVGAGI. The CDR3 nucleotides are TGTGCCAGCAGTTACTCGAGTACGGGCAGGCGAGGCGACTATGGCTTCACCTTC. It is translated as CASSYSSTGRRGDYGFTF.